The 18 T cell receptor beta chains presented below share a single source sample, sequenced in a study of prognosis after radiotherapy for stage I lung cancer. The study amplified the TCR beta CDR3 region from genomic DNA. This amplification was carried out by two rounds of multiplex PCR. The first PCR round targeted every TRBV and TRBJ gene with specific primers. In TCRdb, the multiplex PCR reads were re-called with MiXCR into one record per CDR3 protein. This sample has fewer than 20,000 distinct CDR3 sequences, with 45% to 70% found just once. The sample here was PBMCs, taken before or after stereotactic body radiation therapy (not recorded which). The receptors were sampled from a donor of 50 years or more with non-small cell lung cancer.

The rearrangement uses TRBV7-9 and TRBJ2-1; no firm D call. V dropped 1 base and J dropped 6 bases, with 16 bases sitting between them. Germline assignment: CDR1 SEHNR and CDR2 FQNEAQ (reference sequence). CDR3 length: 16 residues. The CDR3 nucleotides read TGTGCCAGCAGCTTAGATCTACGGTACGCCTCCAATGAGCAGTTCTTC. Its translation: CASSLDLRYASNEQFF.

Note on this clonotype: This may arise from a read error, as a much more abundant clone is one base away. This rearrangement joins TRBV6-5 to TRBJ2-5; D perhaps matches TRBD2 (6 bases). Germline CDR1 and CDR2: MNHEY and SVGAGI. This CDR3 region has 14 residues. Here the CDR3 reads CASSSQGLQETHYF. The CDR3 DNA reads TGTGCCAGCAGTTCTCAGGGACTTCAAGAGACCCATTACTTC.

Remarks on this clonotype: The conserved phenylalanine or tryptophan normally closing the CDR3 is absent here, so this likely arose from a read error. The chain combines TRBV27 with TRBJ2-7; D is perhaps TRBD2 (6 bases). Germline CDR1 MNHEY, CDR2 SMNVEV (reference sequence). The CDR3 length is 13 residues. The CDR3 sequence: CASSSHGSYDQYL. Here the CDR3 DNA reads TGTGCCAGCAGTTCTCACGGGAGTTACGATCAGTACCTC.

The table lists this clonotype with many counts. This rearrangement joins TRBV6-1 to TRBJ2-3; 8 bases match TRBD2. With V trimmed by 6 bases and J by 3 bases, 8 bases remained unmatched. Germline values: CDR1 MNHNS, CDR2 SASEGT. This CDR3 is built from 15 residues. The CDR3 sequence: CASRPREAGTDTQYF. CDR3 DNA sequence: TGTGCCAGCAGACCGCGGGAGGCGGGGACAGATACGCAGTATTTT.

This clonotype is classed as medium-sized (0.01 to 0.1%). The chain employs TRBV6-1 and TRBJ2-1; D is undetermined. There are 12 residues in the CDR3. Trimming shortened V by 11 bases and J by 7 bases, and 15 bases separated the two germline ends. From germline, CDR1 is MNHNS and CDR2 SASEGT. CDR3 region: CASASTGNEQFF. The CDR3 region has the DNA TGTGCCTCTGCTTCGACTGGAAATGAGCAGTTCTTC.

The CDR3 is CASSSGQSYGYTF. The CDR3 DNA sequence: TGTGCCAGCAGCTCGGGACAGAGCTATGGCTACACCTTC. The rearrangement links TRBV11-2 to TRBJ1-2; 7 bases are a match to TRBD1. CDR1 and CDR2 from the germline V gene are SGHAT and FQNNGV. The CDR3 runs to 13 residues. V gave up 4 bases and J gave up 4 bases; unmatched junction bases: 3.

This clonotype was recorded at least ten times. V and J are TRBV30 and TRBJ1-1; no clear D. The germline V and J ends were trimmed by 2 bases and 0 bases, with 7 bases remaining between them. Germline V gives CDR1 GTSNPN, CDR2 SVGIG (reference sequence). The CDR3 extends over 13 amino acids. This CDR3 reads CAWSNWVNTEAFF. The CDR3 nucleotides are TGTGCCTGGAGTAACTGGGTGAACACTGAAGCTTTCTTT.

This sequence joins TRBV3-1 and TRBJ2-6; D is uncertain. The ends were cut back, 0 bases at V and 0 bases at J, with 18 bases in the middle. Germline CDR1 is LGHDT and CDR2 is YNNKEL (reference sequence). This CDR3 is 20 amino acids long. CDR3: CASSQDRRPYRASGANVLTF. The DNA of the CDR3 is TGTGCCAGCAGCCAAGACAGGCGCCCGTACAGAGCCTCTGGGGCCAACGTCCTGACTTTC.

The rearrangement links TRBV28 to TRBJ2-7; possible D gene TRBD2, 7 bases. Germline CDR1 MDHEN, CDR2 SYDVKM. V was cut by 1 base and J by 5 bases, with 12 bases left in between. There are 14 residues in the CDR3. The CDR3: CASSLSGGVDEQYF. Written as DNA, the CDR3 is TGTGCCAGCAGTTTATCGGGGGGCGTCGACGAGCAGTACTTC.

Note on this clonotype: With a much larger clone just one base away, this may be a read error. The genes are TRBV28 and TRBJ2-5; no definite D call. The ends were cut back, 4 bases at V and 2 bases at J, with 14 bases in the middle. Germline lookup yields CDR1 MDHEN and CDR2 SYDVKM. The CDR3 contains 15 residues. The CDR3 region has the DNA TGTGCCAGCAGTTCTGTCGTCACCCTACAAGAGACCCAGTACTTC. Its translation: CASSSVVTLQETQYF.

As to this clonotype: Given a much more abundant clone one base away, this may be a read error. The V gene is TRBV11-3, the J gene TRBJ2-2; D gene ambiguous. Trimming left V 5 bases short and J 3 bases short, with 19 bases between. This CDR3 has 17 residues. Germline-derived CDR1 and CDR2 are SGHNT and YENEEA. CDR3 protein: CASSPETPDIYTGELFF. Here the CDR3 DNA reads TGTGCCAGCAGCCCAGAAACCCCAGACATCTACACCGGGGAGCTGTTTTTT.

The chain links TRBV20-1 to TRBJ2-7; no reliable D call. Germline V CDR1 and CDR2: DFQATT, SNEGSKA (reference sequence). CDR3 length: 14 amino acids. V lost 2 bases, J lost 6 bases, and 17 bases lay in between. CDR3 sequence (DNA): TGCAGTGCTAGATCTGCGGAAATTACACTCGAGCAGTACTTC. It yields the protein CSARSAEITLEQYF.

This clonotype came up many times. This could be a read error, since a much larger clone is one nucleotide away. The V gene is TRBV11-2, the J gene TRBJ2-1; D is uncertain. V lost 5 bases to trimming and J lost 8 bases, with 10 bases between them. The CDR3 totals 12 residues. Germline V CDR1 and CDR2: SGHAT, FQNNGV. In DNA, the CDR3 is TGTGCCAGCAGCCCCTTCCTCCATGAGCAGTTCTTC. Translation: CASSPFLHEQFF. The full variable domain, completed using reference TRBV11-2 and TRBJ2-1, is EAGVAQSPRYKIIEKRQSVAFWCNPISGHATLYWYQQILGQGPKLLIQFQNNGVVDDSQLPKDRFSAERLKGVDSTLKIQPAKLEDSAVYLCASSPFLHEQFFGPGTRLTVL.

This clonotype was counted a single time. A far more abundant clone sits one base away, making this likely a read error. The CDR3 loop is CASSPRASGNLGNDQFF. The CDR3 DNA sequence: TGTGCCAGCAGCCCTCGGGCTAGCGGGAATTTGGGCAATGATCAGTTCTTC. The chain recombines TRBV2 with TRBJ2-5; TRBD2 matches at 9 bases. The DNA end favors TRBJ2-1, so the J call may be wrong. This CDR3 has 17 residues. In germline, CDR1 is SNHLY, CDR2 FYNNEI.

This clonotype was detected once. The CDR3 is CDGSNNSYEQYF. The CDR3 DNA reads TGTGACGGCAGCAACAACTCCTACGAGCAGTACTTC. The genes are TRBV7-6 and TRBJ2-7, with D unresolved. The germline gives CDR1 SGHVS, CDR2 FNYEAQ. This CDR3 is 12 amino acids long. Full variable domain (remainder filled in from reference TRBV7-6 and TRBJ2-7): GAGVSQSPRYKVTKRGQDVALRCDPISGHVSLYWYRQALGQGPEFLTYFNYEAQQDKSGLPNDRFSAERPEGSISTLTIQRTEQRDSAMYRCDGSNNSYEQYFGPGTRLTVT.

As concerns this clonotype: A read error likely explains this, since a far larger clone differs by one base. This chain connects TRBV7-2 to TRBJ2-3, with D uncertain. The CDR3 extends over 15 amino acids. Germline loops: CDR1 SGHTA, CDR2 FQGNSA. V was shortened by 6 bases and J by 4 bases, with 17 bases between the two germline ends. In nucleotides, the CDR3 is TGTGCCAGCAGTCGGGCCACATGGGTAGCAGATACGCAGTATTTT. Protein product: CASSRATWVADTQYF. Full variable domain (rest looked up from reference TRBV7-2 and TRBJ2-3): GAGVSQSPSNKVTEKGKDVELRCDPISGHTALYWYRQSLGQGLEFLIYFQGNSAPDKSGLPSDRFSAERTGGSVSTLTIQRTQQEDSAVYLCASSRATWVADTQYFGPGTRLTVL.

The chain links TRBV19 to TRBJ2-1; TRBD2 aligns across 10 bases. This CDR3 spans 15 amino acids. Germline values: CDR1 LNHDA, CDR2 SQIVND (reference sequence). V lost 2 bases, J lost 4 bases, and 2 bases stayed unmatched. In DNA form, the CDR3 reads TGTGCCAGTAGTATAACTAGCGGGATTTACAATGAGCAGTTCTTC. Amino acid sequence: CASSITSGIYNEQFF.

This clonotype was picked up one time. Since a far larger clone is one base different, this is likely a read error. The chain has TRBV6-1 and TRBJ2-1, with no clear D. CDR1 is MNHNS, CDR2 SASEGT, per germline. The length of the CDR3 is 13 residues. DNA for the CDR3: TGTGCCATCAGTTTGTCGCCCAACAATGAGCAGTTCTTC. Encoded protein: CAISLSPNNEQFF.